The clone carrying this T cell receptor (beta chain) was counted only a few times. Its specificity is unknown. This record comes from a study of beta chain features in type 1 diabetes. Study conclusions and caveats: VDJ junctions from type 1 diabetes patients carried fewer insertions and larger deletions. TCRB CDR3 length was moderately but significantly reduced in all four CD4+ subsets of Type 1 diabetes patients. Still unanswered here is whether HLA type influences TCRB rearrangement.

Per the germline V gene, CDR1 is KGHSH and CDR2 is LQKENI. The V end lost 6 bases, the J end lost 5 bases, and 9 bases lay between the germline ends. The CDR3 is made up of 12 amino acids. Of the isolated RNA, all was reverse transcribed, and so the sequenced material was expressed TCRB transcripts. Libraries were prepared by immunoSEQ multiplex PCR; TCRdb keeps only in-frame clonotypes and omits some of them. This sample yields around 140,000 clones, of which about 13% are seen a single time; about 1.3% belongs to the top ten. Material for sequencing was central memory CD4+ T cells from blood. The receptor was derived from a man between 18 and 35 years old with type 1 diabetes. The rearrangement links TRBV18 to TRBJ2-3; D is uncertain. The CDR3 nucleotides are TGTGCCAGCTCCCCAGAACAAGATACGCAGTATTTT. Its translation is CASSPEQDTQYF.